These 16 T cell receptor beta chains came from one sample sequenced in a study of blood T cell repertoires in COVID-19. The method was immunoSEQ multiplex PCR; TCRdb's version includes in-frame clones alone and lacks a portion of them. The sample records 180,000 or so clones, approximately 81% being singletons. Sequenced input: peripheral blood. The receptors were sampled from a person aged 65-85 years with COVID-19, enrolled during active disease.

The CDR3 nucleotides are TGTGCCAGTAGTATAGGTTCCGGGAGCGGGGACGAGCAGTACTTC. It codes for CASSIGSGSGDEQYF. The rearrangement links TRBV19 to TRBJ2-7, with 7 bases identical to TRBD2. J was trimmed by 5 bases and V by 1 base; bases with no gene match: 8. Per germline, CDR1 LNHDA and CDR2 SQIVND (reference sequence). The CDR3 loop spans 15 amino acids.

The chain is built from TRBV6-5 and TRBJ2-7; D perhaps matches TRBD1 (6 bases). Trimming stripped 7 bases from V and 2 bases from J, with 15 bases between. The CDR3 has 14 residues. Germline V CDR1 and CDR2: MNHEY, SVGAGI. As DNA, the CDR3 is TGTGCCAGCATCAACCCGGGGACACCCTACGAGCAGTACTTC. This gives the protein CASINPGTPYEQYF.

The chain couples TRBV7-6 to TRBJ1-1; 8 positions match TRBD1. This CDR3 comprises 16 residues. V shed 5 bases, J shed 0 bases, and the junction held 8 bases outside the gene matches. Germline CDR1 is SGHVS and CDR2 is FNYEAQ. CDR3 coding DNA: TGTGCCAGCAGCAAACCTTCAGGGGGCATGAACACTGAAGCTTTCTTT. This translates into CASSKPSGGMNTEAFF.

The gene calls are TRBV28 and TRBJ2-7; 13 positions match TRBD2. V lost 2 bases and J lost 3; bases outside the gene matches: 4. The CDR3 spans 16 residues. Germline CDR1 MDHEN, CDR2 SYDVKM. DNA of the CDR3: TGTGCCAGCAGTTTACCAAGACTAGCGGGAGGCTACGAGCAGTACTTC. As protein: CASSLPRLAGGYEQYF.

The table lists this clone with a count of one. V usage is TRBV28 and J usage is TRBJ1-6; no definite D call. This CDR3 has 15 residues. V gave up 8 bases and J gave up 7 bases, with 18 bases separating them. CDR1 MDHEN and CDR2 SYDVKM come from the germline V gene. CDR3 DNA sequence: TGTGCCAGCGCCACACAGATCCTAACGAATTCACCCCTCCACTTT. Translation: CASATQILTNSPLHF.

The chain combines TRBV19 with TRBJ2-2, with 14 bases lining up with TRBD2. After removal of 9 bases from V and 6 bases from J, the junction contained 6 bases not matched to a gene. Germline assignment: CDR1 LNHDA and CDR2 SQIVND (reference sequence). The CDR3 spans 15 residues. CDR3 sequence: CASRRTSGGPGELFF. CDR3 sequence (DNA): TGTGCCAGCAGACGGACTAGCGGGGGGCCCGGGGAGCTGTTTTTT.

This clone has only a few counts. The chain couples TRBV5-1 to TRBJ2-3; TRBD2 matches at 15 bases. Trimming removed 4 bases from V and 9 bases from J; junction bases left unmatched: 6. There are 15 residues in the CDR3. Germline CDR1 SGHRS, CDR2 YFSETQ. This CDR3 is CASSDGTSGGRTQYF. The CDR3 DNA is TGCGCCAGCAGCGACGGGACTAGCGGGGGGCGAACGCAGTATTTT.

This sequence joins TRBV6-5 and TRBJ2-1, with TRBD2 matching over 12 bases. V lost 6 bases to trimming and J lost 8 bases; unmatched junction nucleotides: 8. The germline V gene has CDR1 MNHEY and CDR2 SVGAGI. The CDR3 runs 15 residues. CDR3 DNA sequence: TGTGCCAGCAGGAATGGACTAGCGGGGTGGGATGAGCAGTTCTTC. This codes for CASRNGLAGWDEQFF.

In its sample, this clone was seen a few times. The chain carries TRBV7-3 and TRBJ2-7; TRBD1 aligns across 8 bases. This CDR3 has 13 residues. V dropped 3 bases and J dropped 3; count of bases not matched to a gene: 1. CDR1 SGHTA and CDR2 FQGTGA come from the germline V gene. CDR3 sequence reads: CASSFTGGYEQYF. The CDR3 bases are TGTGCCAGCAGCTTTACAGGGGGCTACGAGCAGTACTTC.

The genes are TRBV14 and TRBJ2-7, with TRBD2 as a possible D gene (6 bases). V was cut by 4 bases and J by 3 bases, with 16 bases left in between. Germline lookup yields CDR1 SGHDN and CDR2 FVKESK. CDR3 length: 15 residues. Written as DNA, the CDR3 is TGTGCCAGCAGCCTAAGGGTCCGGGGGAGCTACGAGCAGTACTTC. Translated: CASSLRVRGSYEQYF.

The genes are TRBV4-1 and TRBJ2-1; 10 bases are a match to TRBD2. V lost 4 bases and J lost 7; bases outside the gene matches: 10. Germline V gene data show CDR1 as MGHRA and CDR2 as YSYEKL. The CDR3 length is 16 residues. The CDR3 sequence is CASSRGTSAPGNEQFF. The CDR3 DNA is TGCGCCAGCAGCCGTGGGACTAGCGCTCCCGGAAATGAGCAGTTCTTC.

The chain carries TRBV7-2 and TRBJ2-7; the match to TRBD1 covers 7 bases. Unmatched junction bases numbered 5, after V lost 5 bases and J lost 4 bases. This CDR3 is built from 13 residues. Germline assignment: CDR1 SGHTA and CDR2 FQGNSA. DNA for the CDR3: TGTGCCAGCAGCCTAGAACAGGGGTACGAGCAGTACTTC. This gives the protein CASSLEQGYEQYF.

This sequence joins TRBV5-6 and TRBJ1-1; no reliable D call. The ends were cut back, 1 base at V and 7 bases at J, with 11 bases in the middle. The CDR3 contains 13 residues. Germline CDR1 is SGHDT and CDR2 is YYEEEE. Written as DNA, the CDR3 is TGTGCCAGCAGCTTGCCCCGCGGCAGTGAAGCTTTCTTT. Its protein is CASSLPRGSEAFF.

A few counts support this clone. V is TRBV4-3 and J is TRBJ1-1; 7 nucleotides line up with TRBD1. J was trimmed by 4 bases and V by 4 bases; bases with no gene match: 9. CDR3 length: 15 amino acids. Germline values: CDR1 LGHNA, CDR2 YSLEER. Written as DNA, the CDR3 is TGCGCCAGCAGCCCCAAAACAAACAGGGGCACTGAAGCTTTCTTT. Its protein is CASSPKTNRGTEAFF.

Only a few counts were recorded for this clone. The chain has TRBV7-8 and TRBJ2-5; no firm D call. From germline, CDR1 is SGHVS and CDR2 FQNEAQ. The CDR3 has 15 amino acids. Trimming pared 1 base from V and 3 bases from J, leaving 12 bases between. DNA of the CDR3: TGTGCCAGCAGCTTAGAGTTCCCGGCGGAAGAGACCCAGTACTTC. Residues: CASSLEFPAEETQYF.

This chain uses TRBV30 with TRBJ2-6, with D perhaps TRBD1 (6 bases). CDR3 length: 16 residues. Trimming left V 0 bases short and J 4 bases short, with 13 bases between. Germline V gives CDR1 GTSNPN, CDR2 SVGIG (reference sequence). For the CDR3, the DNA is TGTGCCTGGAGTGTCAGCCGACAGGCCGGGGCCAACGTCCTGACTTTC. This encodes CAWSVSRQAGANVLTF.